These T cell receptor beta chains were read from a single sample in a study of blood T cell repertoires in COVID-19. Profiling relied on immunoSEQ multiplex PCR, and the TCRdb table lists in-frame clones only, not all of them. The table has 350,000 to 550,000 clones, approximately 90% seen once. Sequenced material: PBMCs or T cells enriched from blood (not recorded which). The receptors shown here come from a man aged 25 to 40 who had recovered from COVID-19. Both conserved end residues are part of each CDR3. Part of the rows lack a size; the others show once, few, many or a class for expanded clones.

J | size | V | CDR3
TRBJ1-2 | . | TRBV28 | CASSETVYGYTF
TRBJ2-7 | . | TRBV10-2 | CASSEQRQGAEQYF
TRBJ2-1 | . | TRBV29-1 | CSVLTSGRDEQFF
TRBJ2-5 | . | TRBV7-9 | CASSTGDRRQETQYF
TRBJ2-1 | . | TRBV5-1 | CASSSQSSGDNEQFF
TRBJ1-2 | . | TRBV29-1 | CSVEGLGYGYTF
TRBJ1-5 | . | TRBV19 | CASSTTGYSNQPQHF
TRBJ2-5 | . | TRBV11-2 | CASSQGGNQETQYF
TRBJ2-5 | . | TRBV2 | CASSPQGETQYF
TRBJ2-7 | . | TRBV3-1/TRBV3-2 | CATAGRGGYGEQYF
TRBJ2-1 | . | TRBV11-2 | CASSSTQGAYNEQFF
TRBJ2-3 | . | TRBV2 | CASSALAKFHTDTQYF
TRBJ2-5 | . | TRBV5-1 | CASSPGLAGLQETQYF
TRBJ2-7 | . | TRBV2 | CASDAQGLEIKYF
TRBJ2-7 | . | TRBV10-1 | CASSDGAGLMSEQYF
TRBJ1-5 | . | TRBV18 | CASSPGTGRYQPQHF
TRBJ2-3 | once | TRBV4-1 | CASSQAGSTDTQYF
TRBJ1-1 | . | TRBV4-1 | CASSQVRVFGTPTSTEAFF